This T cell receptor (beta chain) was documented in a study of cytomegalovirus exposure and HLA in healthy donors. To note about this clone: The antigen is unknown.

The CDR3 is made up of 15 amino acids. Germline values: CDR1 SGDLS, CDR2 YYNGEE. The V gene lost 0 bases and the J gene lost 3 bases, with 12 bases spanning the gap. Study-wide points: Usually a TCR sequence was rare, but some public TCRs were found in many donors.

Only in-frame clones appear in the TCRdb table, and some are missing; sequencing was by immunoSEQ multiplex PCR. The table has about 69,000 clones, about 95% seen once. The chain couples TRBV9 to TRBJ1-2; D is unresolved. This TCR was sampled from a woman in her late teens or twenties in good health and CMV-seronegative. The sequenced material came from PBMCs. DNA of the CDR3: TGTGCCAGCAGCGTAGCGCCGGCGGCAGACTATGGCTACACCTTC. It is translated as CASSVAPAADYGYTF.